A few counts support the clone carrying this T cell receptor beta chain. Its target is unknown. These data belong to a study of cytomegalovirus exposure and HLA in healthy donors. As for the study in general: HLA-typed donors were the source of approximately 80 million unique TCRs held in an early data release. Overall study findings and caveats: Later work associated roughly 15,000 TCR beta sequences with HLA alleles at 0.05 false discovery rate.

Trimming took 0 bases from V and 7 from J, leaving 9 bases between them. The germline CDR1 and CDR2 sequences are GTSNPN and SVGIG (reference sequence). This CDR3 is 12 amino acids long. It was with 60 Vbeta and 13 Jbeta primers that the PCR ran. TCRdb keeps only in-frame clones here, not all; method: immunoSEQ multiplex PCR. The data show 75,000 to 100,000 clones, roughly 70% seen once. The receptor was derived from a male donor in good health and CMV-seronegative. The gene calls are TRBV30 and TRBJ2-5, with unresolved D. Material for sequencing was PBMCs. This chain's CDR3 is CAWSVSPWTQYF. Here the CDR3 DNA reads TGTGCCTGGAGTGTGAGCCCGTGGACCCAGTACTTC.